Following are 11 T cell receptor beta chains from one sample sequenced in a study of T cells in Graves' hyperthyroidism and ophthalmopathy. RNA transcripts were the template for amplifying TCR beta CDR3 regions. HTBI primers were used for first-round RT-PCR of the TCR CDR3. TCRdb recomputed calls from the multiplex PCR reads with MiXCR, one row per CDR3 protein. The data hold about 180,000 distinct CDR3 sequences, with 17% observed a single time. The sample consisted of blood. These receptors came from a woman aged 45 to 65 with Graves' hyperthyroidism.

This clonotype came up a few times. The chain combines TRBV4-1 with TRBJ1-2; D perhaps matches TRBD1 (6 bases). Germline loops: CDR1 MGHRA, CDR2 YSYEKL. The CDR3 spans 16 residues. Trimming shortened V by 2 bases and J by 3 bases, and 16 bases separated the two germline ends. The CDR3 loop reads CASSQSSTGSYYGYTF. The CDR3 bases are TGCGCCAGCAGCCAATCCTCGACAGGCTCTTACTATGGCTACACCTTC.

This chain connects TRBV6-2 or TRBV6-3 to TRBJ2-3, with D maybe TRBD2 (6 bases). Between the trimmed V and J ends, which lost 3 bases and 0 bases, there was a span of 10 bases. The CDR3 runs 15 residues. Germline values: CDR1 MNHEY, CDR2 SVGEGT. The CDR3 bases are TGTGCCAGCAGTTATGGCGGGATCAGCACAGATACGCAGTATTTT. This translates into CASSYGGISTDTQYF.

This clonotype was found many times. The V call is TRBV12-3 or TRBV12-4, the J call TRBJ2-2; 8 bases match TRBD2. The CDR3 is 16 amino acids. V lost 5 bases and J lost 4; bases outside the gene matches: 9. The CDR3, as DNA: TGTGCCAGCAGTCGAAGGGGAGCGGGGGTCACCGGGGAGCTGTTTTTT. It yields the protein CASSRRGAGVTGELFF.

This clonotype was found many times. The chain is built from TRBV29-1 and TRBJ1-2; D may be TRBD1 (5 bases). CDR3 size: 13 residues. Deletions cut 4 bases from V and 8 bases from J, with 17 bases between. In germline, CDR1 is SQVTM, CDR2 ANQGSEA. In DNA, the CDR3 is TGCAGCGTTGTAATGCTTAGGGGCGAAGGCTACACCTTC. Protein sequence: CSVVMLRGEGYTF.

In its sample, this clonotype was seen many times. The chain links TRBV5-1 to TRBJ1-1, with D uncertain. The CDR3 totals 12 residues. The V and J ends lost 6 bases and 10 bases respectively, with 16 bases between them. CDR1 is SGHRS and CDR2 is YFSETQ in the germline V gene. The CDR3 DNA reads TGCGCCAGCAAGGACGGCAGAGATGGAGCTTTCTTT. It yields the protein CASKDGRDGAFF.

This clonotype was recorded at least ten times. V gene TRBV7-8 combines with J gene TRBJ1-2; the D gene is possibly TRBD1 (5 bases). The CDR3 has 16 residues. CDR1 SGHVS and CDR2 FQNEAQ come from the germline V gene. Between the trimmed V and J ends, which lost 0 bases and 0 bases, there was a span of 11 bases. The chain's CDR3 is CASSLALGRTNYGYTF. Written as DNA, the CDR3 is TGTGCCAGCAGCTTAGCGCTGGGACGGACTAACTATGGCTACACCTTC.

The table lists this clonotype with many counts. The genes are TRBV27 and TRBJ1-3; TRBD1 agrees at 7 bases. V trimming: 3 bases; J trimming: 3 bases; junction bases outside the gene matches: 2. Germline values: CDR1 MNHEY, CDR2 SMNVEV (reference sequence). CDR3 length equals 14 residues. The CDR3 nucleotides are TGTGCCAGCAGTTTCACAGGGGTTGGAAACACCATATATTTT. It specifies CASSFTGVGNTIYF.

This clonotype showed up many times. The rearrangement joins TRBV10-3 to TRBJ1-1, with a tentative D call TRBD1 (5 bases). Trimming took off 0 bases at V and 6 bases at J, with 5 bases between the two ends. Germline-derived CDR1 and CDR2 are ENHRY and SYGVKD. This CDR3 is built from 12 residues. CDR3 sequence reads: CAISESGAEAFF. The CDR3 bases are TGTGCCATCAGTGAGTCGGGGGCTGAAGCTTTCTTT.

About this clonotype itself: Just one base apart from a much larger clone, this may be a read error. The CDR3 protein is CASSPGQFSTDAQYF. The CDR3 coding sequence is TGTGCCAGCTCACCGGGACAGTTTAGCACAGATGCGCAGTATTTT. The chain joins TRBV18 to TRBJ2-3, with 7 bases lining up with TRBD1. The CDR3 contains 15 residues. CDR1 is KGHSH, CDR2 LQKENI, per germline.

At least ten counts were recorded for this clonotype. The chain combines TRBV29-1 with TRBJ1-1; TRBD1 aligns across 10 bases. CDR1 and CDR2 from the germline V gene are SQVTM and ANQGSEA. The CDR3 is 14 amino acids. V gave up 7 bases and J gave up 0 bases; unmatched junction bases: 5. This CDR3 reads CSAPGQGLNTEAFF. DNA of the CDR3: TGCAGCGCCCCGGGACAGGGGCTGAACACTGAAGCTTTCTTT.

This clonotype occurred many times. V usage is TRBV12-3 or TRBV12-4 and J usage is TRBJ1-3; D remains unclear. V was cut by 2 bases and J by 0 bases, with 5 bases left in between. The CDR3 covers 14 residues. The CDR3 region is CASSLKVSGNTIYF. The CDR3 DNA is TGTGCCAGCAGTTTAAAGGTCTCTGGAAACACCATATATTTT.